These T cell receptor beta chains were read from a single sample in a study of control samples from healthy donors and cancer patients. Produced via immunoSEQ multiplex PCR; TCRdb's table is partial and in-frame only. The table has some 82,000 clones, approximately 80% seen once. The specimen was PBMCs. The receptors stem from a man in his 60s with head and neck cancer. Both conserved end residues are part of each CDR3. A D gene is named only where the DNA matches it firmly. Expanded clones are given a class, and other clones once, few, many or no size at all.

d_call: TRBD1
v_call: TRBV6-2/TRBV6-3
clone_size: few
j_call: TRBJ1-1
cdr3_aa: CASSLRTGGDTEAFF
cdr3_nt: TGTGCCAGCAGTTTGAGGACAGGGGGTGACACTGAAGCTTTCTTT

d_call: TRBD2
v_call: TRBV19
clone_size: .
j_call: TRBJ2-1
cdr3_aa: CASSPIAGSRSRYNGEQFF
cdr3_nt: TGTGCCAGTAGTCCGATAGCGGGAAGCAGGTCAAGGTACAACGGTGAGCAGTTCTTC

d_call: .
v_call: TRBV6-5
clone_size: .
j_call: TRBJ2-1
cdr3_aa: CASSPRRGNEQFF
cdr3_nt: TGTGCCAGCAGCCCGAGGAGGGGCAATGAGCAGTTCTTC

d_call: .
v_call: TRBV12-3/TRBV12-4
clone_size: .
j_call: TRBJ2-3
cdr3_aa: CASRVVDTQYF
cdr3_nt: TGTGCCAGCAGAGTGGTAGATACGCAGTATTTT

d_call: .
v_call: TRBV3-1/TRBV3-2
clone_size: .
j_call: TRBJ2-7
cdr3_aa: CASSQGASSLYEQYF
cdr3_nt: TGTGCCAGCAGCCAGGGGGCCTCCTCCCTCTACGAGCAGTACTTC

d_call: .
v_call: TRBV7-6
clone_size: .
j_call: TRBJ2-7
cdr3_aa: CASSLASSGEDYEQYF
cdr3_nt: TGTGCCAGCAGCTTAGCATCGTCAGGGGAGGATTACGAGCAGTACTTC

d_call: .
v_call: TRBV5-6
clone_size: .
j_call: TRBJ1-4
cdr3_aa: CASSFQGVPNEKLFF
cdr3_nt: TGTGCCAGCAGCTTTCAAGGGGTCCCTAATGAAAAACTGTTTTTT

d_call: .
v_call: TRBV18
clone_size: few
j_call: TRBJ1-1
cdr3_aa: CASSPSPLGGTEAFF
cdr3_nt: TGTGCCAGCTCACCAAGCCCGCTGGGGGGCACTGAAGCTTTCTTT

d_call: .
v_call: TRBV3-1/TRBV3-2
clone_size: .
j_call: TRBJ2-3
cdr3_aa: CASSTTGFSLGSQYF
cdr3_nt: TGTGCCAGCAGCACCACGGGGTTTTCTCTTGGATCGCAGTATTTT

d_call: .
v_call: TRBV2
clone_size: .
j_call: TRBJ2-6
cdr3_aa: CASIESQAGANVLTF
cdr3_nt: TGTGCCAGCATCGAGTCCCAGGCTGGGGCCAACGTCCTGACTTTC

d_call: TRBD1
v_call: TRBV5-6
clone_size: .
j_call: TRBJ1-5
cdr3_aa: CASSRTGQLYQPQHF
cdr3_nt: TGTGCCAGCAGCCGGACAGGACAGCTCTATCAGCCCCAGCATTTT

d_call: .
v_call: TRBV5-4
clone_size: .
j_call: TRBJ2-2
cdr3_aa: CASSLRRTGELFF
cdr3_nt: TGTGCCAGCAGCTTGAGAAGAACCGGGGAGCTGTTTTTT

d_call: .
v_call: TRBV29-1
clone_size: .
j_call: TRBJ2-5
cdr3_aa: CSVLRNQETQYF
cdr3_nt: TGCAGCGTTTTGAGAAACCAAGAGACCCAGTACTTC

d_call: TRBD1
v_call: TRBV28
clone_size: .
j_call: TRBJ2-7
cdr3_aa: CASSLYWDRGSDVRYEQYF
cdr3_nt: TGTGCCAGCAGCCTTTATTGGGACAGGGGGAGCGATGTTCGATACGAGCAGTACTTC

d_call: .
v_call: TRBV6-6
clone_size: once
j_call: TRBJ2-5
cdr3_aa: CASSHGRTGQETQYF
cdr3_nt: TGTGCCAGCAGTCACGGGCGTACAGGGCAAGAGACCCAGTACTTC

d_call: .
v_call: TRBV5-1
clone_size: .
j_call: TRBJ2-5
cdr3_aa: CASSLSVGETQYF
cdr3_nt: TGCGCCAGCAGCTTGTCAGTGGGGGAGACCCAGTACTTC

d_call: .
v_call: TRBV29-1
clone_size: .
j_call: TRBJ1-1
cdr3_aa: CSVEGAPGTEAFF
cdr3_nt: TGCAGCGTTGAGGGGGCGCCTGGCACTGAAGCTTTCTTT

d_call: TRBD1
v_call: TRBV5-1
clone_size: .
j_call: TRBJ2-1
cdr3_aa: CASSNGQGGDGQFF
cdr3_nt: TGCGCCAGCAGCAACGGACAGGGAGGAGATGGGCAGTTCTTC

d_call: .
v_call: TRBV18
clone_size: .
j_call: TRBJ1-4
cdr3_aa: CASSPLPTNEKLFF
cdr3_nt: TGTGCCAGCTCACCTCTTCCAACTAATGAAAAACTGTTTTTT

d_call: .
v_call: TRBV3-1/TRBV3-2
clone_size: .
j_call: TRBJ2-7
cdr3_aa: CASSTTGLNSLYEQYF
cdr3_nt: TGTGCCAGCAGCACGACCGGACTTAACAGCCTCTACGAGCAGTACTTC

d_call: .
v_call: TRBV5-1
clone_size: .
j_call: TRBJ2-5
cdr3_aa: CASSLLSQEGETQYF
cdr3_nt: TGCGCCAGCAGCTTGTTATCACAGGAGGGTGAGACCCAGTACTTC

d_call: TRBD1
v_call: TRBV5-4
clone_size: .
j_call: TRBJ1-1
cdr3_aa: CASRPPGTAGTEAFF
cdr3_nt: TGTGCCAGCAGACCCCCAGGGACAGCCGGCACTGAAGCTTTCTTT

d_call: .
v_call: TRBV4-1
clone_size: few
j_call: TRBJ2-3
cdr3_aa: CASSQMGPRISSDTQYF
cdr3_nt: TGCGCCAGCAGCCAGATGGGCCCCAGAATTAGTTCAGATACGCAGTATTTT

d_call: TRBD2
v_call: TRBV18
clone_size: .
j_call: TRBJ2-1
cdr3_aa: CASSPRAGAIYNEQFF
cdr3_nt: TGTGCCAGCTCACCACGCGCGGGAGCTATCTACAATGAGCAGTTCTTC

d_call: .
v_call: TRBV6-4
clone_size: .
j_call: TRBJ2-3
cdr3_aa: CASSPQGVGTDTQYF
cdr3_nt: TGTGCCAGCAGTCCCCAGGGAGTGGGCACAGATACGCAGTATTTT

d_call: TRBD2
v_call: TRBV2
clone_size: .
j_call: TRBJ2-1
cdr3_aa: CASSEVAGGLNEQFF
cdr3_nt: TGTGCCAGCAGTGAAGTGGCGGGAGGATTAAATGAGCAGTTCTTC

d_call: .
v_call: TRBV19
clone_size: .
j_call: TRBJ2-7
cdr3_aa: CASSSKRAASYEQYF
cdr3_nt: TGTGCCAGTAGTTCCAAACGCGCAGCCTCCTACGAGCAGTACTTC

d_call: .
v_call: TRBV6-6
clone_size: .
j_call: TRBJ1-1
cdr3_aa: CASSYSSDSAEAFF
cdr3_nt: TGTGCCAGCAGTTACTCGAGCGACAGCGCGGAAGCTTTCTTT

d_call: .
v_call: TRBV3-1/TRBV3-2
clone_size: .
j_call: TRBJ2-4
cdr3_aa: CASSQEMLAGLAKNIQYF
cdr3_nt: TGTGCCAGCAGCCAAGAAATGTTGGCAGGGCTAGCCAAAAACATTCAGTACTTC

d_call: .
v_call: TRBV18
clone_size: .
j_call: TRBJ1-6
cdr3_aa: CASSPGGMVNSPLHF
cdr3_nt: TGTGCCAGCTCACCGGGGGGTATGGTGAATTCACCCCTCCACTTT

d_call: .
v_call: TRBV19
clone_size: .
j_call: TRBJ2-7
cdr3_aa: CASSRGPPTRGPRYEQYF
cdr3_nt: TGTGCCAGTAGTAGAGGACCTCCTACCCGGGGACCTCGCTACGAGCAGTACTTC

d_call: TRBD2
v_call: TRBV6-1
clone_size: .
j_call: TRBJ2-4
cdr3_aa: CASSEGLAGGIQYF
cdr3_nt: TGTGCCAGCAGTGAAGGTCTAGCGGGTGGCATTCAGTACTTC

d_call: TRBD1
v_call: TRBV5-1
clone_size: .
j_call: TRBJ2-1
cdr3_aa: CASSGGTGAYEQFF
cdr3_nt: TGCGCCAGCAGCGGAGGGACAGGGGCATATGAGCAGTTCTTC

d_call: .
v_call: TRBV2
clone_size: .
j_call: TRBJ1-2
cdr3_aa: CASSEPGSNYGYTF
cdr3_nt: TGTGCCAGCAGTGAACCGGGTTCTAACTATGGCTACACCTTC

d_call: .
v_call: TRBV20-1
clone_size: .
j_call: TRBJ2-3
cdr3_aa: CSASTPVRADTQYF
cdr3_nt: TGCAGTGCTAGTACGCCGGTGCGAGCAGATACGCAGTATTTT